These 5 T cell receptor beta chains were sequenced from one sample in a study of T cell repertoires in cytomegalovirus infection. No antigen has been identified for these receptors. TCRdb fed the reads into MiXCR, producing one record per CDR3 protein. In the table there are 600,000 to 700,000 distinct CDR3 sequences, 30% to 40% of which are singletons. The specimen comprised cultured PBMCs, sampled from culture after CMV antigen stimulation. Receptors were obtained from a human donor in good health (CMV status not recorded). Some clones in this sample may be carry-over from other donors' samples.

The chain has TRBV5-4 and TRBJ1-1; D is perhaps TRBD1 (5 bases). The CDR3 loop spans 17 amino acids. Deletions cut 0 bases from V and 1 base from J, with 16 bases between. CDR1 and CDR2 from the germline V gene are SGHNT and YYREEE (reference sequence). Here the CDR3 reads CASSLVGVEGWNTEAFF. CDR3 coding DNA: TGTGCCAGCAGCTTGGTAGGGGTGGAGGGTTGGAACACTGAAGCTTTCTTT.

CDR3 region: CSAPGSGAGRDEQFF. The CDR3 nucleotides read TGCAGTGCCCCGGGATCGGGGGCGGGGCGGGATGAGCAGTTCTTC. The chain recombines TRBV20-1 with TRBJ2-1; D is possibly TRBD1 or TRBD2 (6 bases each). The CDR3 length is 15 residues. CDR1 and CDR2 from the germline V gene are DFQATT and SNEGSKA (reference sequence). Deletions cut 6 bases from V and 8 bases from J, with 23 bases between.

This clonotype appeared a few times. V is TRBV6-2 or TRBV6-3 and J is TRBJ1-1, with 7 bases matching TRBD1. Per germline, CDR1 MNHEY and CDR2 SVGEGT. V lost 6 bases, J lost 5 bases, and 9 bases stayed unmatched. The length of the CDR3 is 14 residues. DNA of the CDR3: TGTGCCAGCAGGACCTGGGACAGTGAAACTGAAGCTTTCTTT. The encoded protein is CASRTWDSETEAFF.

This clonotype turned up a few times. The chain has TRBV7-8 and TRBJ2-7, with 12 bases fitting TRBD2. The junction had 5 bases not matched to a gene; V was cut back by 1 base and J by 4 bases. Germline values: CDR1 SGHVS, CDR2 FQNEAQ. This CDR3 contains 16 residues. The CDR3: CASSLGSSGRGYEQYF. CDR3 in DNA: TGTGCCAGCAGCTTAGGGTCTAGCGGGAGGGGGTACGAGCAGTACTTC. Full variable domain (rest looked up from reference TRBV7-8 and TRBJ2-7): GAGVSQSPRYKVAKRGQDVALRCDPISGHVSLFWYQQALGQGPEFLTYFQNEAQLDKSGLPSDRFFAERPEGSVSTLKIQRTQQEDSAVYLCASSLGSSGRGYEQYFGPGTRLTVT.

The chain joins TRBV5-4 to TRBJ2-1, with D possibly called TRBD1 or TRBD2 (5 bases each). The CDR3 length is 14 residues. V dropped 4 bases and J dropped 6 bases, with 14 bases sitting between them. Germline V gives CDR1 SGHNT, CDR2 YYREEE (reference sequence). The CDR3 DNA sequence: TGTGCCAGCAGCCGCGCCGGGACCGTCAATGAGCAGTTCTTC. Translation: CASSRAGTVNEQFF.